This T cell receptor (beta chain) was obtained from a study of beta chain features in type 1 diabetes. Study results and limitations: Sequencing of cDNA might inflate the share of cells that strongly express TCR.

Concerning this clone itself: Its antigen is currently unknown.

V lost 3 bases to trimming and J lost 5 bases; unmatched junction nucleotides: 7. Germline V gives CDR1 LNHDA, CDR2 SQIVND (reference sequence). The CDR3 loop spans 16 amino acids. Of the isolated RNA, all was reverse transcribed, and so the sequenced material was expressed TCRB transcripts. Sequencing was performed with immunoSEQ multiplex PCR; in TCRdb, only in-frame clones are kept and a portion is missing. Found here are tens of thousands of clones, about 32% of them singletons; the top ten hold over 0.4%. The sequence came from a woman under 30 in good health. Sequencing was carried out using stem cell memory CD4+ T cells from blood. V is TRBV19 and J is TRBJ2-1, with 10 bases identical to TRBD2. CDR3 DNA sequence: TGTGCCAGTAGTATCTTTAGCGGGGGGAACCACAATGAGCAGTTCTTC. Its protein product is CASSIFSGGNHNEQFF. Together with reference TRBV19 and TRBJ2-1, the CDR3 gives the full variable domain: DGGITQSPKYLFRKEGQNVTLSCEQNLNHDAMYWYRQDPGQGLRLIYYSQIVNDFQKGDIAEGYSVSREKKESFPLTVTSAQKNPTAFYLCASSIFSGGNHNEQFFGPGTRLTVL.